Below, one TCR beta chain is given with its context. Its antigen remains unidentified. Trimming pared 0 bases from V and 11 bases from J, leaving 24 bases between. Per the germline V gene, CDR1 is SGHDN and CDR2 is FVKESK. This CDR3 is 17 amino acids long. The source of the sample is a study of Graves' ophthalmopathy and Graves' hyperthyroidism. Study results and limitations: Using a 13-signature model, the authors split ophthalmopathy from stable hyperthyroidism, with around 85% sensitivity and about 80% specificity.

RNA served as the template for amplifying TCR beta CDR3 regions. Following a first-round RT-PCR that used HTBI primers, a second-round multiplex PCR was carried out. TCRdb analysed the multiplex PCR reads with MiXCR anew, one entry per CDR3 protein. This sample has tens of thousands of distinct CDR3 sequences, with under 55% found just once. Diagnosis used clinical symptoms, serum thyroxine, TRAb, thyroid ultrasound and orbital computed tomography. This TCR was sampled from an adult woman with Graves' ophthalmopathy. Sequencing was performed on peripheral blood. V gene TRBV14 combines with J gene TRBJ2-3; D gene ambiguous. The CDR3 coding sequence is TGTGCCAGCAGCCAAGACGTCGGCCCAAGCTCCTACAATGAGCAGTATTTT. This gives the protein CASSQDVGPSSYNEQYF.